The 12 T cell receptor beta chains below all came from one sample that was sequenced in a study of Graves' ophthalmopathy and Graves' hyperthyroidism. Amplified material comprised TCR beta CDR3 regions derived from RNA transcripts. After a first-round RT-PCR with HTBI primers, a second-round multiplex PCR was run. One entry per CDR3 protein, called by TCRdb with MiXCR from the multiplex PCR reads. Of a few hundred thousand distinct CDR3 sequences in the sample, about a sixth are singletons; the top ten hold roughly 2.3%. Source material: peripheral blood. All receptors derive from an adult woman with stable Graves' hyperthyroidism.

The J gene is TRBJ2-5, the V gene TRBV19, with a tentative D call TRBD2 (6 bases). The CDR3 has 15 amino acids. Germline V gene data show CDR1 as LNHDA and CDR2 as SQIVND (reference sequence). V was trimmed by 6 bases and J by 1 base, leaving 15 bases between them. The CDR3 spells CASSTGTVFQETQYF. DNA of the CDR3: TGTGCCAGTAGCACCGGGACTGTTTTCCAAGAGACCCAGTACTTC.

In this sample, this clonotype turned up many times. This chain connects TRBV20-1 to TRBJ1-2; D perhaps matches TRBD1 (6 bases). This CDR3 spans 11 amino acids. V lost 6 bases and J 3 bases, leaving 8 bases between the germline ends. CDR1 and CDR2 (germline): DFQATT, SNEGSKA (reference sequence). CDR3: CSATGDYGYTF. CDR3 DNA sequence: TGCAGTGCGACAGGAGACTATGGCTACACCTTC.

This chain connects TRBV6-1 to TRBJ2-2; perhaps TRBD2 as D (6 bases). CDR1 and CDR2 (germline): MNHNS, SASEGT. Trimming took off 10 bases at V and 1 base at J, with 10 bases between the two ends. This CDR3 is built from 13 residues. The CDR3 sequence: CATYSGNTGELFF. The DNA of the CDR3 is TGTGCCACCTATAGCGGGAACACCGGGGAGCTGTTTTTT.

This clonotype was seen repeatedly, ten times or more. The chain employs TRBV11-1 and TRBJ2-7, with 13 bases identical to TRBD2. CDR1 is SGHAT, CDR2 FQDESV, per germline (reference sequence). V lost 5 bases to trimming and J lost 4 bases; unmatched junction nucleotides: 11. The CDR3 is 17 residues long. The CDR3 DNA follows: TGTGCCAGCAGCCCAACGGGACTAGCGGGGCCCCCATACGAGCAGTACTTC. This translates into CASSPTGLAGPPYEQYF.

This clonotype was detected ten times or more. The gene calls are TRBV13 and TRBJ2-7, with D maybe TRBD1 (5 bases). V was pared by 5 bases and J by 2 bases, with 10 bases between. CDR3 length equals 13 residues. The germline V gene has CDR1 PRHDT and CDR2 FYEKMQ (reference sequence). CDR3 DNA: TGTGCCAGCAGCCAGGGAAGGGCCTACGAGCAGTACTTC. This gives the protein CASSQGRAYEQYF.

In its sample, this clonotype was seen many times. The J gene is TRBJ1-3, the V gene TRBV19, with TRBD1 as a possible D gene (5 bases). The germline gives CDR1 LNHDA, CDR2 SQIVND (reference sequence). Trimming pared 5 bases from V and 0 bases from J, leaving 11 bases between. The CDR3 covers 15 residues. The CDR3 region is CASSDGHYSGNTIYF. The DNA for the CDR3 is TGTGCCAGTAGTGACGGACACTACTCTGGAAACACCATATATTTT. Based on the CDR3 plus reference TRBV19 and TRBJ1-3, the full variable domain is DGGITQSPKYLFRKEGQNVTLSCEQNLNHDAMYWYRQDPGQGLRLIYYSQIVNDFQKGDIAEGYSVSREKKESFPLTVTSAQKNPTAFYLCASSDGHYSGNTIYFGEGSWLTVV.

J is TRBJ2-1 and V is TRBV5-1; no clear D gene. V lost 2 bases and J lost 5, with 11 bases in between. Germline lookup yields CDR1 SGHRS and CDR2 YFSETQ. The CDR3 runs 14 residues. The CDR3 sequence is CASSFLWSNNEQFF. CDR3 bases: TGCGCCAGCAGCTTTTTGTGGAGCAACAATGAGCAGTTCTTC.

This clonotype was counted ten times or more. The chain has TRBV6-2 or TRBV6-3 and TRBJ1-1, with D perhaps matching TRBD1 (6 bases). The CDR3 is made up of 13 amino acids. The germline V gene has CDR1 MNHEY and CDR2 SVGEGT. The V and J ends lost 10 bases and 1 base respectively, with 13 bases between them. The CDR3 region is CATWGHQNTEAFF. The CDR3, as DNA: TGTGCCACCTGGGGACACCAGAACACTGAAGCTTTCTTT.

The sample holds many counts of this clonotype. V is TRBV12-3 or TRBV12-4 and J is TRBJ2-7, with 8 bases aligning to TRBD2. The CDR3 extends over 12 amino acids. The J segment lost 3 bases and the V segment lost 6 bases, leaving 1 base of the junction unmatched. The CDR3 loop is CASSRGGYEQYF. The DNA of the CDR3 is TGTGCCAGCAGCCGGGGGGGCTACGAGCAGTACTTC.

V is TRBV6-5 and J is TRBJ2-4; D may correspond to TRBD1 or TRBD2 (5 bases each). The CDR3 has 14 amino acids. From germline, CDR1 is MNHEY and CDR2 SVGAGI. V was shortened by 4 bases and J by 6 bases, with 13 bases between the two germline ends. The CDR3: CASSSGPWLNIQYF. Written as DNA, the CDR3 is TGTGCCAGCAGTTCGGGACCCTGGTTAAACATTCAGTACTTC.

This clonotype was recorded a few times. This chain joins TRBV9 and TRBJ1-4, with D unresolved. CDR3 length: 14 amino acids. The V gene lost 0 bases and the J gene lost 1 base, with 4 bases spanning the gap. Per germline, CDR1 SGDLS and CDR2 YYNGEE. CDR3 in DNA: TGTGCCAGCAGCGTAGGGGGAACTAATGAAAAACTGTTTTTT. Amino acid sequence: CASSVGGTNEKLFF.

The chain is built from TRBV5-1 and TRBJ2-5; D is unclear. With 1 base removed from V and 6 bases from J, the gap between germline ends came to 16 bases. This CDR3 spans 15 amino acids. Germline CDR1 SGHRS, CDR2 YFSETQ. DNA of the CDR3: TGCGCCAGCAGCTTGTACCAAGCAACGTTGAAGACCCAGTACTTC. It codes for CASSLYQATLKTQYF.